A selection of T cell receptor beta chains follows, all from one sample in a study of shared clonotypes between healthy human individuals. Method: immunoSEQ multiplex PCR; TCRdb's copy keeps in-frame clones and lacks some. The sample holds around 560,000 clones, roughly 95% seen once. Input material: naive CD8+ T cells sorted from blood. The receptor set was obtained from a woman aged 25 to 39 in good health. Both conserved end residues are part of each CDR3. Fields, in order: clone size, CDR3 length, D gene, J gene, V gene, CDR3 protein, CDR3 DNA. The D gene is left open where the match is weak. Size values are once, few and many counts, or a class for expanded clones, and some rows have none.

-	16	-	TRBJ1-5	TRBV9	CASSVGRGDGNQPQHF	TGTGCCAGCAGCGTAGGTCGGGGAGACGGCAATCAGCCCCAGCATTTT
once	13	-	TRBJ1-1	TRBV5-5	CASSFWSNTEAFF	TGTGCCAGCAGCTTTTGGTCAAACACTGAAGCTTTCTTT
-	15	-	TRBJ2-3	TRBV27	CASSLLASGTDTQYF	TGTGCCAGCAGTTTATTAGCTAGCGGCACAGATACGCAGTATTTT
-	13	-	TRBJ1-1	TRBV10-3	CAISVGGRTEAFF	TGTGCCATCAGTGTTGGGGGCCGAACTGAAGCTTTCTTT
-	17	-	TRBJ2-5	TRBV7-8	CASSFGDDKEYQETQYF	TGTGCCAGCAGCTTTGGAGATGACAAAGAGTACCAAGAGACCCAGTACTTC
-	18	-	TRBJ2-7	TRBV7-2	CASSLGSMGAASSYEQYF	TGTGCCAGCAGCTTAGGTTCAATGGGGGCGGCGAGCTCCTACGAGCAGTACTTC
-	16	TRBD1	TRBJ1-1	TRBV9	CASSVGDSSANTEAFF	TGTGCCAGCAGCGTAGGGGACAGCTCGGCTAACACTGAAGCTTTCTTT
-	15	TRBD2	TRBJ2-1	TRBV4-1	CASRILAGGGNEQFF	TGCGCCAGCAGGATTCTAGCGGGAGGTGGGAATGAGCAGTTCTTC
-	12	-	TRBJ1-1	TRBV4-1	CASSQVGAEAFF	TGCGCCAGCAGCCAAGTTGGGGCTGAAGCTTTCTTT
-	13	-	TRBJ2-7	TRBV6-1	CASSEGQGREQYF	TGTGCCAGCAGTGAAGGTCAGGGACGCGAGCAGTACTTC
-	14	-	TRBJ1-1	TRBV28	CASSFLRANTEAFF	TGTGCCAGCAGTTTCTTACGAGCGAACACTGAAGCTTTCTTT
-	16	-	TRBJ1-1	TRBV28	CASRIGGLIRNTEAFF	TGTGCCAGCAGGATTGGCGGGTTGATACGAAACACTGAAGCTTTCTTT